This T cell receptor (beta chain) was observed in a study of CD8 T cells in ankylosing spondylitis (dated 2017 in TCRdb). General notes on the study: T cell receptor beta repertoires were profiled in healthy donors and ankylosing spondylitis patients so that disease-linked TCR variants could be found. Samples of peripheral blood were taken, and for ankylosing spondylitis patients, synovial fluid was collected as well. In total, the full study cohort was made up of 85 to 140 healthy donors and 25 ankylosing spondylitis patients.

The sequencer was an Illumina HiSeq 2500. Quantitative 5'-RACE with molecular barcodes was the method used to prepare the TCR beta libraries. For the original study's pipeline: Disease-linked TCR variants were identified with a new computational method built on a probabilistic model of VDJ rearrangement. Through fastp at Q25 and MiXCR, TCRdb rebuilt clones from the public reads, retaining in-frame beta chains. When rows share a CDR3 protein, they turn into one entry using the most common DNA and genes. The V and J calls and clone size come from TCRdb's table, not from the authors' own analysis. A total of around 300,000 distinct CDR3 sequences appear in this sample, more than 20% of them only once. Jointly, the top ten make up approximately 3.7% of the sample. The trim is 10 bases for V and 4 bases for J, with a gap of 14 bases between the germline ends. From the germline V gene, CDR1 is ENHRY and CDR2 is SYGVKD. There are 13 amino acids in the CDR3, from cysteine to phenylalanine inclusive. Here the CDR3 DNA is all that survives: 39 bases in frame from base 1.

About this clonotype: Its recognized antigen is unknown. No much larger clonotype is one base removed from it; base qualities were not supplied.

On the study overall, not on this receptor specifically: A TCR beta motif of several highly homologous amino acid variants appeared characteristic of blood from ankylosing spondylitis patients. Some motif variants were previously reported in synovial fluid and blood of reactive arthritis patients, suggesting common disease-initiation mechanisms. The disease-linked clones were reported to be significantly enriched in matched synovial fluid samples from ankylosing spondylitis patients. The disease-linked clones had a CD8+ phenotype and were found at relatively low frequencies in peripheral blood.

The rearrangement joined TRBV10-3 to TRBJ1-5; perhaps TRBD1 is the D gene, with 5 bases matching. Sequencing was done on a sample of blood, either unsorted or a sorted T cell fraction (not recorded which). This clonotype was obtained from a female donor with ankylosing spondylitis or in good health (not recorded which). The CDR3 amino acid sequence is: CATTGTLNQPQHF. The DNA reads TGTGCCACTACGGGGACCCTTAATCAGCCCCAGCATTTT.